The clone carrying this T cell receptor (beta chain) showed up many times. The target antigen is unknown. Graves' hyperthyroidism was deemed stable given no ophthalmopathy progression within 18 months. Uncontrolled infection, other autoimmune disease, pregnancy or lactation barred patients from enrollment. These data come from a study of T cells in Graves' hyperthyroidism and ophthalmopathy. Study-wide results and caveats: A model of 13 V-J features distinguished ophthalmopathy from stable hyperthyroidism. Expanded thyroid clonotypes (above 0.001) were mostly also found in blood.

The trim removed 5 bases at V and 5 bases at J, leaving 8 bases unmatched. CDR1 MDHEN and CDR2 SYDVKM come from the germline V gene. This CDR3 comprises 16 residues. Amplified regions were TCR beta CDR3 sequences from RNA transcripts. TCR CDR3 regions were first amplified by RT-PCR with HTBI primers. MiXCR was run by TCRdb on the multiplex PCR reads, yielding one entry per CDR3 protein. The repertoire holds more than 500,000 distinct CDR3 sequences, with 12% to 15% as singletons. This clonotype was sampled from a woman aged 40 to 55 with Graves' hyperthyroidism. The chain is built from TRBV28 and TRBJ2-1, with 11 positions matching TRBD2. Sequencing used blood. CDR3 protein: CASSPIGTSGHNEQFF. The CDR3 DNA is TGTGCCAGCAGTCCTATAGGGACTAGCGGACACAATGAGCAGTTCTTC. Drawing the rest from reference TRBV28 and TRBJ2-1, the complete variable domain is DVKVTQSSRYLVKRTGEKVFLECVQDMDHENMFWYRQDPGLGLRLIYFSYDVKMKEKGDIPEGYSVSREKKERFSLILESASTNQTSMYLCASSPIGTSGHNEQFFGPGTRLTVL.